This TCR beta chain was sequenced for a study of beta chain features in type 1 diabetes (dated by TCRdb to about 2018). As for the study more broadly: Mean age, gender distribution, total cell number and subset yield did not differ between patients and healthy donors. A total of about 100,000,000 sorted cells were examined across all samples, and RNA yield correlated strongly with the number of cells per subset. The study compared the TCRB repertoires of sorted circulating CD4+ T cell subsets in recently diagnosed type 1 diabetes patients with those in matched healthy donors. Regulatory and stem cell-like memory subsets were isolated from only 8 patients and about eight healthy donors, whereas naive and central memory subsets came from all 30 or so donors.

A single peripheral blood draw of around 120 mL on average was collected from each donor into heparinised tubes. Using a panel that included CD45RO, CCR7, CD25, CD127, CD95 and CD27, naive, central memory, regulatory and stem cell-like memory CD4+ T cells were sorted on a BD FACSAria II. Every sorted population had a purity above 95%. PBMCs were separated immediately by Lymphoprep density gradient centrifugation and were stained directly, without being cultured. So that batch effects would be minimized, each experiment stained and sorted samples in pairs, pairing one healthy donor with one patient. What the authors observed across the whole study: PCR may preferentially amplify shorter templates, but because patient and control samples were amplified and corrected together, any resulting skew would affect both groups equally. Because cDNA was sequenced instead of genomic DNA, highly expressing activated cells could be over-represented, though the groups showed no difference in activation or CD3 levels. Naive, central memory and regulatory TCRB repertoires appeared to be more alike among patients than among healthy donors. Type 1 diabetes patients showed a moderate but significant shortening of TCRB CDR3 length in all four CD4+ subsets. Only small numbers of individuals were included in the HLA sub-analyses, which left unresolved whether HLA type had any influence on TCRB rearrangement. Fewer insertions and more nucleotide deletions at VDJ recombination sites were observed in patients with type 1 diabetes, implying thymic rearrangement abnormalities.

In its sample, this clone was seen a few times. There is no known antigen for this receptor. Per-nucleotide qualities are absent, and no much larger clonotype sits a single base away. All of the isolated RNA was reverse transcribed with the High Capacity cDNA Reverse Transcription Kit, so expressed TCRB transcripts were sequenced. Deep immunoSEQ sequencing was performed on naive, central memory and regulatory T cell samples, with an average of around 3.4 million total reads per sample. Sorted cells were lysed in RLT buffer, and RNA was extracted using DNase-treated RNeasy Micro or Mini kits according to cell number. Each cell subset was processed separately to prevent cross-contamination, with patient and healthy donor samples processed together. TCRB sequences were amplified from cDNA with the immunoSEQ multiplex PCR, producing 87-bp fragments spanning the CDR3 region. The amplicons were sequenced using the Illumina HiSeq platform. Regarding the original processing steps: PCR bias was corrected computationally using synthetic template baselines, and reads within Hamming distance 2 were collapsed, with unmergeable singletons discarded. Reads were aligned against IMGT to assign V, D and J genes, CDR3 length and insertions or deletions at six rearrangement sites. Within each subset, clonotype counts were normalized to the number of sorted cells before true diversity and Gini coefficients were calculated with the tcR R package. The overlap coefficient, calculated on TCRB nucleotide sequences, was used to measure repertoire sharing. As a proxy for the pre-selection repertoire, out-of-frame TCRB sequences from naive cells were analyzed. What TCRdb holds here is the immuneACCESS table cut down to in-frame rearrangements. Part of the clones is not present; checked against another copy, under half of the missing clones reflect an unresolved V gene, and the others are unexplained. For V, J and clone size, that table is used; D and trimming come from the DNA. The sample profile shows 900,000 or so clones; roughly a sixth of them were found once. The ten largest clones represent 0.02% to 0.025% of the sample.

The CDR1 and CDR2 encoded by the germline V gene are ENHRY and SYGVKD. The V end gives up 4 bases and the J end 6 bases, leaving 3 bases in the junction not matched to a gene. There are 14 amino acids in the CDR3, from cysteine to phenylalanine inclusive. Left in the record is the CDR3 DNA by itself, 42 bases read in frame from the first base. Sequencing was performed on naive CD4+ T cells from blood. The cell subset or site label, as the study defines it: true naive CD4+ T cells. The chain was built from TRBV10-3 and TRBJ2-3; 11 bases in the junction line up with TRBD2. This sequence originates from a woman between 18 and 29 years old in good health. Read as DNA, the sequence is TGTGCCATCAGTGTGTCTAGCGGGAGGGATACGCAGTATTTT. The encoded protein is CAISVSSGRDTQYF.